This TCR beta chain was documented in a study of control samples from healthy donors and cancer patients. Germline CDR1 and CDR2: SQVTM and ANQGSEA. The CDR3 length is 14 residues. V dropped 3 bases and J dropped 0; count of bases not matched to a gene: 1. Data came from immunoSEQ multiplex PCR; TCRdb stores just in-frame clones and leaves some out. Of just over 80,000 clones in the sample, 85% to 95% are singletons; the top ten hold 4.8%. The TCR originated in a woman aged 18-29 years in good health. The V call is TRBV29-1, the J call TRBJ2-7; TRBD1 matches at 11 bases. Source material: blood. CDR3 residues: CSVEDRGPSYEQYF. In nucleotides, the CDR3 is TGCAGCGTTGAGGACAGGGGGCCCTCCTACGAGCAGTACTTC.